A single sample is the source of the 32 T cell receptor beta chains below, sequenced in a study of metastatic and nonmetastatic thyroid tumors. Using MiXCR, TCRdb reanalyzed the PCR reads. The sample has roughly 35,000 clones, approximately 40% seen once. Until they underwent thyroid surgery, no patient had received any treatment. Sequenced input: tumor tissue. The receptors were sampled from a female donor with papillary thyroid cancer or a benign thyroid nodule (not recorded which). Some clones in this sample may be carry-over from other donors' samples.

This clone was seen a few times. This chain joins TRBV6-2 or TRBV6-3 and TRBJ2-7; the D is unclear. Germline lookup yields CDR1 MNHEY and CDR2 SVGEGT. V lost 4 bases, J lost 2 bases, and 9 bases lay in between. There are 13 residues in the CDR3. CDR3 protein: CASSFGVTYEQYF. The CDR3 DNA sequence: TGTGCCAGCAGTTTTGGGGTCACCTACGAGCAGTACTTC.

With regard to this clone: One end of the junction is discordant with germline, which a read error may explain. The J gene is TRBJ2-2, the V gene TRBV20-1, with 7 bases lining up with TRBD2. Germline values: CDR1 DFQATT, CDR2 SNEGSKA (reference sequence). CDR3 length: 16 amino acids. CDR3 residues: CSARESSGWTTAELFF. As DNA, the CDR3 is TGCAGTGCTAGAGAGAGTAGCGGGTGGACCACCGCGGAGCTGTTTTTT.

The chain joins TRBV7-2 to TRBJ1-2; TRBD1 agrees at 11 bases. V was clipped by 5 bases and J by 3 bases; unmatched bases: 5. The CDR3 contains 15 residues. Germline loops: CDR1 SGHTA, CDR2 FQGNSA. The CDR3 sequence: CASSRRTGGDYGYTF. CDR3 DNA sequence: TGTGCCAGCAGCCGCCGGACAGGGGGCGACTATGGCTACACCTTC.

This clone came up a few times. The genes are TRBV2 and TRBJ2-7; 8 bases agree with TRBD1. Germline trimming cut 9 bases from V and 3 bases from J; bases unmatched to any gene: 7. The CDR3 runs to 13 residues. From germline, CDR1 is SNHLY and CDR2 FYNNEI. The CDR3 loop reads CARGQGGDYEQYF. DNA of the CDR3: TGTGCCAGAGGACAGGGCGGAGACTACGAGCAGTACTTC.

This clone has more than one count but fewer than ten. CDR3 residues: CATSRLDSLDGYTF. DNA for the CDR3: TGTGCCACCAGCAGGCTTGACAGTCTAGATGGCTACACCTTC. The genes are TRBV15 and TRBJ1-2; D possibly corresponds to TRBD1 (5 bases). The V gene's germline CDR1 is LNHNV and CDR2 YYDKDF (reference sequence). The CDR3 is 14 amino acids. The V end was cut by 3 bases, the J end by 6 bases, with 14 bases between.

This clone was observed a few times. The chain couples TRBV19 to TRBJ1-6; D not certain. Germline V gene lookup returns CDR1 LNHDA and CDR2 SQIVND (reference sequence). V lost 5 bases and J 8 bases, leaving 16 bases between the germline ends. The CDR3 length is 15 residues. The CDR3 region has the DNA TGTGCCAGTAGTCCAGTACTCCACGGGGATTCACCCCTCCACTTT. Translated, it gives CASSPVLHGDSPLHF.

Turning to this clone: The germline gene is not matched at one end of the junction; a read error may be the cause. This sequence joins TRBV11-2 and TRBJ2-7, with D possibly being TRBD1 (6 bases). Germline CDR1 reads SGHAT; CDR2 reads FQNNGV. This CDR3 is 13 amino acids long. The CDR3 coding sequence is TGTGCCATCAGCTTCCGGCCAGGGGTCGAGCAGTACTTC. It is translated as CAISFRPGVEQYF.

This clone was observed once. The chain employs TRBV7-2 and TRBJ2-2; 8 positions match TRBD1. Trimming cost V 1 base and J 3 bases; bases outside gene matches: 1. Germline V gene lookup returns CDR1 SGHTA and CDR2 FQGNSA. The CDR3 loop spans 15 amino acids. In DNA, the CDR3 is TGTGCCAGCAGCTTAGTGGACAGGGACACCGGGGAGCTGTTTTTT. This translates into CASSLVDRDTGELFF.

The chain links TRBV3-1 to TRBJ2-5; TRBD2 matches 13 bases. In germline, CDR1 is LGHDT, CDR2 YNNKEL (reference sequence). With V trimmed by 2 bases and J by 4 bases, 1 base remained unmatched. The CDR3 has 15 amino acids. CDR3 amino acids: CASSQWTSGRETQYF. The CDR3 bases are TGTGCCAGCAGCCAATGGACTAGCGGGAGAGAGACCCAGTACTTC.

CDR3 DNA sequence: TGTGCCAGCAGCTCACAAGGGGACAGGGATGAGACCCAGTACTTC. As protein: CASSSQGDRDETQYF. The chain links TRBV5-6 to TRBJ2-5, with 9 positions matching TRBD1. J was trimmed by 5 bases and V by 3 bases; bases with no gene match: 8. The CDR3 is 15 amino acids. Germline V CDR1 and CDR2: SGHDT, YYEEEE.

This clone was seen a few times. V is TRBV12-3 or TRBV12-4 and J is TRBJ2-3; D call uncertain. The CDR3 loop spans 14 amino acids. V gave up 6 bases and J gave up 2 bases, with 12 bases separating them. The CDR3 reads CASSSAPITDTQYF. The CDR3 DNA reads as TGTGCCAGCAGCTCCGCCCCCATCACAGATACGCAGTATTTT.

The chain employs TRBV2 and TRBJ2-6, with 9 nucleotides matching TRBD1. The germline CDR1 and CDR2 sequences are SNHLY and FYNNEI. The CDR3 is 17 residues long. The V segment lost 6 bases and the J segment 0 bases; nucleotides outside the gene matches: 6. Written as DNA, the CDR3 is TGTGCCAGCAGCTGGGACAGGGAGGCCTCTGGGGCCAACGTCCTGACTTTC. It is translated as CASSWDREASGANVLTF.

The chain employs TRBV4-1 and TRBJ1-3; D not resolved. This CDR3 has 15 amino acids. The germline V and J ends were trimmed by 5 bases and 0 bases, with 11 bases remaining between them. Per germline, CDR1 MGHRA and CDR2 YSYEKL. CDR3 nucleotide sequence: TGCGCCAGCAGCGCCGAGCCACGCTCTGGAAACACCATATATTTT. Residues: CASSAEPRSGNTIYF.

For the CDR3, the DNA is TGTGCCAGCAGCCGGGACAGCTCTGGAAACACCATATATTTT. This codes for CASSRDSSGNTIYF. The genes are TRBV9 and TRBJ1-3; TRBD1 matches 7 bases. Germline values: CDR1 SGDLS, CDR2 YYNGEE. V was clipped by 4 bases and J by 0 bases; unmatched bases: 1. This CDR3 region has 14 residues.

This clone was counted between two and nine times. The chain combines TRBV6-2 or TRBV6-3 with TRBJ1-6; TRBD1 aligns across 7 bases. Germline V gene sequence: CDR1 MNHEY, CDR2 SVGEGT. Trimming took 7 bases from V and 13 from J; bases not matched to a gene: 16. CDR3 length: 15 residues. This CDR3 is CASTPGRGGLVPLHF. The CDR3 DNA is TGTGCCAGCACCCCCGGCAGGGGGGGACTGGTGCCCCTCCACTTT.

This clone was seen more than once but under ten times. The chain combines TRBV6-1 with TRBJ2-2, with D tentatively TRBD2 (5 bases). CDR1 is MNHNS and CDR2 is SASEGT in the germline V gene. The V end lost 6 bases, the J end lost 3 bases, and 11 bases lay between the germline ends. The CDR3 loop spans 14 amino acids. CDR3 region: CASRLGEHTGELFF. CDR3 in DNA: TGTGCCAGCAGGCTTGGGGAGCACACCGGGGAGCTGTTTTTT.

This sequence joins TRBV12-2 and TRBJ2-7; the table's D gene call, TRBD1, was not cross checked with the DNA. TRBV12-2 is tagged as a pseudogene. The CDR3 is made up of 14 amino acids. The CDR3, as DNA: TGTGCAAGTCGCAACCGACGGGGGGCCTACGAGCAGTACTTC. Encoded protein: CASRNRRGAYEQYF.

In DNA form, the CDR3 reads TGTGCCAGTAGCGGGGGGGCCGACACCGGGGAGCTGTTTTTT. Protein sequence: CASSGGADTGELFF. The chain uses TRBV19 and TRBJ2-2; 8 nucleotides align to TRBD2. Germline V gene data show CDR1 as LNHDA and CDR2 as SQIVND (reference sequence). The trim removed 6 bases at V and 3 bases at J, leaving 3 bases unmatched. The length of the CDR3 is 14 residues.

This clone has just a few counts. CDR3 sequence: CASMGGVKMNTEAFF. The CDR3 nucleotides are TGTGCCAGCATGGGCGGGGTGAAAATGAACACTGAAGCTTTCTTT. V gene TRBV28 combines with J gene TRBJ1-1; D is undetermined. Germline values: CDR1 MDHEN, CDR2 SYDVKM. The CDR3 extends over 15 amino acids. The V and J ends lost 7 bases and 0 bases respectively, with 15 bases between them.

This clone has a handful of counts. The V and J genes are TRBV19 and TRBJ1-3; D remains unclear. CDR1 is LNHDA and CDR2 is SQIVND in the germline V gene (reference sequence). Trimming shortened V by 3 bases and J by 4 bases, and 10 bases separated the two germline ends. This CDR3 is built from 14 residues. The CDR3 spells CASSITSTGNTIYF. In DNA form, the CDR3 reads TGTGCCAGTAGTATTACCTCGACGGGAAACACCATATATTTT.

This clone was detected only once. The chain links TRBV20-1 to TRBJ1-4; 7 positions agree with TRBD1. The CDR3 has 15 residues. Germline V gene data show CDR1 as DFQATT and CDR2 as SNEGSKA (reference sequence). Unmatched junction bases numbered 8, after V lost 0 bases and J lost 7 bases. This chain's CDR3 is CSARDVTTGIEKLFF. CDR3 DNA sequence: TGCAGTGCTAGAGATGTAACGACAGGGATTGAAAAACTGTTTTTT.

The genes are TRBV10-3 and TRBJ2-5; D may be TRBD2 (6 bases). Germline V gene data show CDR1 as ENHRY and CDR2 as SYGVKD. CDR3 length: 15 residues. V dropped 7 bases and J dropped 3 bases, with 18 bases sitting between them. The CDR3 region has the DNA TGTGCCATCAAGTCTGGGGGGTACGTCGAAGAGACCCAGTACTTC. It translates to CAIKSGGYVEETQYF.

This rearrangement joins TRBV19 to TRBJ1-2; TRBD1 matches 7 bases. Germline CDR1 and CDR2: LNHDA and SQIVND (reference sequence). This CDR3 contains 17 residues. J was trimmed by 1 base and V by 5 bases; bases with no gene match: 13. The CDR3 here is CASSPTGRGYVNYGYTF. The CDR3 DNA is TGTGCCAGTAGTCCGACAGGGCGGGGGTACGTTAACTATGGCTACACCTTC.

This clone showed up many times. This chain joins TRBV6-1 and TRBJ1-1; 11 bases are shared with TRBD1. This CDR3 region has 14 residues. V was pared by 6 bases and J by 5 bases, with 5 bases of the junction left unmatched. The germline CDR1 and CDR2 sequences are MNHNS and SASEGT. This chain's CDR3 is CASRTGTGGTEAFF. Here the CDR3 DNA reads TGTGCCAGCAGGACCGGGACAGGGGGGACTGAAGCTTTCTTT.

J is TRBJ1-1 and V is TRBV6-1; D ambiguous. Germline V gene data show CDR1 as MNHNS and CDR2 as SASEGT. This CDR3 contains 14 residues. The germline V and J ends were trimmed by 5 bases and 1 base, with 11 bases remaining between them. CDR3 loop: CASSFEYQNTEAFF. The CDR3 DNA reads TGTGCCAGCAGTTTTGAGTATCAGAACACTGAAGCTTTCTTT.

The chain joins TRBV3-1 to TRBJ2-6; unclear D gene. This CDR3 has 14 residues. Germline V gives CDR1 LGHDT, CDR2 YNNKEL (reference sequence). V gave up 1 base and J gave up 3 bases, with 4 bases separating them. In nucleotides, the CDR3 is TGTGCCAGCAGCCAAGGGGGTGGGGCCAACGTCCTGACTTTC. Its translation is CASSQGGGANVLTF.

The chain links TRBV18 to TRBJ2-1, with 14 nucleotides matching TRBD2. The CDR3 has 16 residues. The germline gives CDR1 KGHSH, CDR2 LQKENI. V shed 4 bases, J shed 6 bases, and the junction held 5 bases outside the gene matches. Written as DNA, the CDR3 is TGTGCCAGCTCACTCGATGGACTAGCGGGAGGCAATGAGCAGTTCTTC. This codes for CASSLDGLAGGNEQFF.

The gene calls are TRBV20-1 and TRBJ2-7, with TRBD1 identical over 9 bases. Germline V gene sequence: CDR1 DFQATT, CDR2 SNEGSKA (reference sequence). V lost 5 bases to trimming and J lost 6 bases; unmatched junction nucleotides: 5. CDR3 length equals 12 residues. The CDR3 protein is CSAGTGTVEQYF. The DNA for the CDR3 is TGCAGTGCTGGGACAGGGACAGTCGAGCAGTACTTC.

This chain joins TRBV2 and TRBJ2-3; TRBD2 agrees at 11 bases. This CDR3 comprises 18 residues. Germline assignment: CDR1 SNHLY and CDR2 FYNNEI. After removal of 7 bases from V and 2 bases from J, the junction contained 14 bases not matched to a gene. CDR3 residues: CASNDGTSGTSHTDTQYF. CDR3 nucleotides: TGTGCCAGCAACGACGGGACTAGCGGAACAAGCCACACAGATACGCAGTATTTT.

As concerns this clone: Because the CDR3's place on the DNA is in doubt, the DNA is left out and the CDR3 is given as listed by TCRdb. The V gene is TRBV6-1, the J gene TRBJ1-2; TRBD1 reflects the table's D call only, with no check against the DNA. The length of the CDR3 is 11 amino acids, counting both ends. The V gene's germline CDR1 is MNHNS and CDR2 SASEGT. Here the CDR3 reads CASSAWGAGTF.

The rearrangement uses TRBV6-1 and TRBJ1-2; 11 bases are a match to TRBD1. There are 14 residues in the CDR3. CDR1 is MNHNS and CDR2 is SASEGT in the germline V gene. The V and J ends lost 6 bases and 7 bases, in that order; junction bases with no gene match: 7. The CDR3 bases are TGTGCCAGCAGACTTCTCGGGACAGGGGGTGGCTACACCTTC. Protein sequence: CASRLLGTGGGYTF.

The sample holds a few counts of this clone. The V gene is TRBV28, the J gene TRBJ2-7; 10 bases are shared with TRBD2. V shed 1 base and J 2 bases; nucleotides not matched to a gene: 2. Germline V lookup: CDR1 MDHEN, CDR2 SYDVKM. The CDR3 consists of 15 residues. The CDR3 reads CASSLLAGGPYEQYF. CDR3 DNA: TGTGCCAGCAGTTTATTAGCGGGAGGACCCTACGAGCAGTACTTC.